This T cell receptor (beta chain) originates from a study of cytomegalovirus exposure and HLA in healthy donors. To note about this clone: The antigen remains unidentified.

The PCR ran on 60 Vbeta and 13 Jbeta primers. Here immunoSEQ multiplex PCR was the method, and the copy in TCRdb shows in-frame clones only, minus some. The data show 55,000 to 70,000 clones, roughly 71% seen once. Broader study findings: Researchers counted over 150 TCR beta chains as cytomegalovirus-associated.

The V gene end was trimmed by 6 bases and the J gene end by 8 bases; junction bases not matched to a gene: 10. The CDR3 spans 14 residues. Germline V gene sequence: CDR1 MDHEN, CDR2 SYDVKM. The chain links TRBV28 to TRBJ1-2; 9 nucleotides match TRBD1. This receptor was taken from a woman aged 60 to 75 in good health and CMV-seropositive. Sequenced input: PBMCs. The DNA of the CDR3 is TGTGCCAGCAGCCGACAGGGGGGGGAGAGGGGCTACACCTTC. It translates to CASSRQGGERGYTF.